Each of the 11 T cell receptor beta chains below was sequenced from the same sample in a study of PD-1 and CTLA-4 blockade in melanoma. The protocol was immunoSEQ multiplex PCR, while the TCRdb copy is restricted to in-frame clones and leaves out a portion. Altogether 31,000 or so clones are present, less than 90% being singletons, with the ten largest covering roughly 6%. Specimen: CD8+ T cells from peripheral blood, collected from a patient given anti-PD-1 treatment. All receptors derive from a human donor with melanoma.

This clone was recorded once. V gene TRBV30 combines with J gene TRBJ2-2; D call uncertain. Germline CDR1 and CDR2: GTSNPN and SVGIG (reference sequence). The ends were cut back, 4 bases at V and 5 bases at J, with 11 bases in the middle. The CDR3 is made up of 13 amino acids. CDR3 loop: CAWTPIGTGELFF. For the CDR3, the DNA is TGTGCCTGGACCCCGATTGGGACCGGGGAGCTGTTTTTT.

The V gene is TRBV2, the J gene TRBJ2-7; D is unclear. Germline-derived CDR1 and CDR2 are SNHLY and FYNNEI. This CDR3 has 14 residues. V lost 3 bases and J 3 bases, leaving 12 bases between the germline ends. The CDR3 loop is CASSDVTDLYEQYF. The CDR3 DNA sequence: TGTGCCAGCAGTGATGTTACAGACCTCTACGAGCAGTACTTC.

This rearrangement joins TRBV15 to TRBJ1-1; 12 nucleotides align to TRBD1. The ends lost 4 bases at V and 3 bases at J; junction bases unmatched: 12. This CDR3 has 18 residues. CDR1 is LNHNV and CDR2 is YYDKDF in the germline V gene (reference sequence). The CDR3 sequence: CATSKDPGQGAADTEAFF. The CDR3 DNA reads as TGTGCCACCAGCAAGGATCCGGGACAGGGGGCGGCGGACACTGAAGCTTTCTTT.

The chain links TRBV19 to TRBJ1-5; D unclear. V lost 11 bases, J lost 3 bases, and 8 bases lay in between. CDR3 size: 11 residues. Germline values: CDR1 LNHDA, CDR2 SQIVND (reference sequence). The CDR3 region has the DNA TGTGCCGGCGGCTACAATCAGCCCCAGCATTTT. Amino acid sequence: CAGGYNQPQHF.

The gene calls are TRBV19 and TRBJ2-2; D gene ambiguous. Between the trimmed V and J ends, which lost 9 bases and 1 base, there was a span of 9 bases. Germline CDR1 and CDR2: LNHDA and SQIVND (reference sequence). The CDR3 has 13 residues. CDR3 DNA: TGTGCCAGCATCCCAGAGAACACCGGGGAGCTGTTTTTT. This codes for CASIPENTGELFF.

The chain uses TRBV20-1 and TRBJ1-1; D remains unclear. CDR3 size: 13 residues. The V end lost 5 bases, the J end lost 1 base, and 11 bases lay between the germline ends. Germline V gene data show CDR1 as DFQATT and CDR2 as SNEGSKA (reference sequence). The CDR3 sequence is CSAGEWENTEAFF. The CDR3 DNA follows: TGCAGTGCTGGTGAGTGGGAGAACACTGAAGCTTTCTTT.

The genes are TRBV6-2 or TRBV6-3 and TRBJ1-1; 7 nucleotides align to TRBD1. The CDR3 contains 14 residues. V trimming: 4 bases; J trimming: 4 bases; junction bases outside the gene matches: 6. The V gene's germline CDR1 is MNHEY and CDR2 SVGEGT. The CDR3 region has the DNA TGTGCCAGCAGTTTGACAGGGATGGGCACTGAAGCTTTCTTT. Its protein is CASSLTGMGTEAFF.

The chain combines TRBV23-1 with TRBJ1-3; 9 bases are a match to TRBD1. TRBV23-1 is an ORF for which the function is uncertain. The CDR3 contains 17 residues. J gave up 7 bases and V 0 bases, and 10 bases lay outside the gene matches. CDR3 coding DNA: TGCGCCAGCAGTCAATCGGGACAGGGCCATCATCCGAACACCATATATTTT. It yields the protein CASSQSGQGHHPNTIYF.

The CDR3 spells CSARNTDTQYF. Here the CDR3 DNA reads TGCAGTGCTAGGAACACAGATACGCAGTATTTT. The V gene is TRBV20-1, the J gene TRBJ2-3; no clear D. V dropped 3 bases and J dropped 2 bases, with 3 bases sitting between them. The germline CDR1 and CDR2 sequences are DFQATT and SNEGSKA (reference sequence). The CDR3 consists of 11 residues.

The J gene is TRBJ2-6, the V gene TRBV3-1 (or the pseudogene TRBV3-2); TRBD1 might be the D (6 bases). V lost 7 bases and J 2 bases, leaving 12 bases between the germline ends. Germline lookup yields CDR1 LGHDT and CDR2 YNNKEL (reference sequence). CDR3 length: 15 amino acids. The CDR3 loop is CASTTGFAGANVLTF. The CDR3 bases are TGTGCCAGCACCACAGGGTTCGCTGGGGCCAACGTCCTGACTTTC.

The gene calls are TRBV2 and TRBJ2-7, with unresolved D. V was cut by 5 bases and J by 0 bases, with 11 bases left in between. This CDR3 contains 14 residues. Germline V gene lookup returns CDR1 SNHLY and CDR2 FYNNEI. In nucleotides, the CDR3 is TGTGCCAGCAGTAAAGACGGAAGCTCCTACGAGCAGTACTTC. It encodes CASSKDGSSYEQYF. The full variable domain, its missing parts supplied by reference TRBV2 and TRBJ2-7, is EPEVTQTPSHQVTQMGQEVILRCVPISNHLYFYWYRQILGQKVEFLVSFYNNEISEKSEIFDDQFSVERPDGSNFTLKIRSTKLEDSAMYFCASSKDGSSYEQYFGPGTRLTVT.